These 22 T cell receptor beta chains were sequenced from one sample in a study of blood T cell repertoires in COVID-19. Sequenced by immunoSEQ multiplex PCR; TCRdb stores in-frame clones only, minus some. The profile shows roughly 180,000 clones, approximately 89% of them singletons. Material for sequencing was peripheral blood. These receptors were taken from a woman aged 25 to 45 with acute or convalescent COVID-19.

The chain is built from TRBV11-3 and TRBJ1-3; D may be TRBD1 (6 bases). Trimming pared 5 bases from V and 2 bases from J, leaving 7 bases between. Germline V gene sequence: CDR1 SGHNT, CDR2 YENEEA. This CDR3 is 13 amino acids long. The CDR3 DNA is TGTGCCAGCAGCACAGGGACTGGAAACACCATATATTTT. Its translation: CASSTGTGNTIYF.

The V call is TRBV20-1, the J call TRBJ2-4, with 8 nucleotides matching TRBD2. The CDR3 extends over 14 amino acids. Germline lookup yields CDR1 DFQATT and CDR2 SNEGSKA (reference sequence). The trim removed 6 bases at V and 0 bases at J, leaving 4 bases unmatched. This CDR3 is CSASTSGAKNIQYF. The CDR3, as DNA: TGCAGTGCGAGTACTAGCGGAGCCAAAAACATTCAGTACTTC.

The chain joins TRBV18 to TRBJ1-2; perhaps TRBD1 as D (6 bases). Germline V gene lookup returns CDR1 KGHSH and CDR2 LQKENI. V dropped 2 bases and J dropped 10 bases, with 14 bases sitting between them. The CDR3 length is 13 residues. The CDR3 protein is CASSPDQGTFYTF. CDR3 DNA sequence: TGTGCCAGCTCACCAGACCAGGGGACCTTCTACACCTTC.

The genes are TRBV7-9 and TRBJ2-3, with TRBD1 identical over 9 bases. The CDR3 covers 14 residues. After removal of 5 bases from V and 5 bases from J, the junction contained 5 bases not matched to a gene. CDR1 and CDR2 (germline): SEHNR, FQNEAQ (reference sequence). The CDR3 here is CASSVDRGGDTQYF. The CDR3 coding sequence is TGTGCCAGCAGCGTCGACAGGGGGGGAGATACGCAGTATTTT.

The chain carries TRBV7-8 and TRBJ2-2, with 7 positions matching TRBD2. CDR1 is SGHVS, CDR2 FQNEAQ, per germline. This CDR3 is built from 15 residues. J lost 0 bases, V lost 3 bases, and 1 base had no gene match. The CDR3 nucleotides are TGTGCCAGCAGCTTTAGCGGGCCGAACACCGGGGAGCTGTTTTTT. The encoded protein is CASSFSGPNTGELFF.

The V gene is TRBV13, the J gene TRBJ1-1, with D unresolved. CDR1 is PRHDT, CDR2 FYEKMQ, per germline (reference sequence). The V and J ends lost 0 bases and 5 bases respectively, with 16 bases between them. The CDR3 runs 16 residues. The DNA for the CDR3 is TGTGCCAGCAGCTTAGGGCTGGCGGGCGGTGGGACTGAAGCTTTCTTT. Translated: CASSLGLAGGGTEAFF.

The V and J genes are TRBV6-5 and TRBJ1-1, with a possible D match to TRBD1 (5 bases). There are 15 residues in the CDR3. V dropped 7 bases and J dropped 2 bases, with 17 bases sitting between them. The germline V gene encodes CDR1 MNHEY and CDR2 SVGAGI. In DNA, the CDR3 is TGTGCCAGCACCGGGGGGGGGACTGATAACACTGAAGCTTTCTTT. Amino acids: CASTGGGTDNTEAFF.

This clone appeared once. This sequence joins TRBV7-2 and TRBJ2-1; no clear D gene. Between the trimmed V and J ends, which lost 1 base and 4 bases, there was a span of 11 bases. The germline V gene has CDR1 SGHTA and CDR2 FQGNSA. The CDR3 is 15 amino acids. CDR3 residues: CASSLETISYNEQFF. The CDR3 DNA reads TGTGCCAGCAGCTTAGAAACAATAAGTTACAATGAGCAGTTCTTC.

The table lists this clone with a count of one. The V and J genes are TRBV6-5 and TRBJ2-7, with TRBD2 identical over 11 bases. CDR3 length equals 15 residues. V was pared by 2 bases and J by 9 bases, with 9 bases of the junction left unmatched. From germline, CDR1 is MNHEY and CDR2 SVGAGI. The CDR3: CASSYGILAGDRQYF. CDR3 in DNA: TGTGCCAGCAGTTACGGCATACTAGCGGGAGATAGGCAGTACTTC.

The CDR3 loop reads CASSNPGTAQREQYF. The CDR3 region has the DNA TGTGCCAGCAGCAACCCCGGGACAGCCCAGCGGGAGCAGTACTTC. The chain uses TRBV28 and TRBJ2-7; TRBD1 agrees at 7 bases. V was pared by 6 bases and J by 7 bases, with 15 bases of the junction left unmatched. This CDR3 region has 15 residues. CDR1 MDHEN and CDR2 SYDVKM come from the germline V gene.

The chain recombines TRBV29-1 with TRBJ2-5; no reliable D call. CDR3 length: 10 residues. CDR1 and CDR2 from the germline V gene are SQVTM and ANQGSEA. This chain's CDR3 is CSVGWETQYF. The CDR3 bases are TGCAGTGTCGGGTGGGAGACCCAGTACTTC.

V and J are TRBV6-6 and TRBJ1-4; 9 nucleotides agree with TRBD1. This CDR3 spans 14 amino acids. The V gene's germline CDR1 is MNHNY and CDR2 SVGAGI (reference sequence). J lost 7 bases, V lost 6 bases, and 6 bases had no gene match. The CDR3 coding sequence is TGTGCCAGCAGCCACGACAGGGGGTCTGAAAAACTGTTTTTT. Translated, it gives CASSHDRGSEKLFF.

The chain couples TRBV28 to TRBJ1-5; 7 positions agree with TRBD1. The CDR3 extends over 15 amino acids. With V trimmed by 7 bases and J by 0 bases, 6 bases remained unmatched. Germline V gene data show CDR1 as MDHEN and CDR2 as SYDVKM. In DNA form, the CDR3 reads TGTGCCAGCAAGGTAGGGGGCTTTAGCAATCAGCCCCAGCATTTT. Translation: CASKVGGFSNQPQHF.

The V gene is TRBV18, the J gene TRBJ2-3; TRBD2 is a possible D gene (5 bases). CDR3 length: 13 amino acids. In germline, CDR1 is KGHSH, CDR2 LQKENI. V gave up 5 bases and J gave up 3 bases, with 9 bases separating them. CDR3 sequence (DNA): TGTGCCAGCTCAAAAGCGGAGACAGATACGCAGTATTTT. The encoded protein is CASSKAETDTQYF.

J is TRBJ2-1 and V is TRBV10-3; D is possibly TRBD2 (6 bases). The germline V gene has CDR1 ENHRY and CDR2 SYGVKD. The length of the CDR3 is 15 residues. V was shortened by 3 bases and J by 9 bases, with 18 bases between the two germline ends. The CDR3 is CAISDPRESRSEQFF. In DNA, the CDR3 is TGTGCCATCAGTGACCCACGGGAGTCAAGGAGTGAGCAGTTCTTC.

The CDR3: CSVVAASYNEQFF. Written as DNA, the CDR3 is TGCAGCGTTGTCGCGGCCTCCTACAATGAGCAGTTCTTC. The chain has TRBV29-1 and TRBJ2-1; D remains unclear. The V end was cut by 4 bases, the J end by 0 bases, with 7 bases between. Per germline, CDR1 SQVTM and CDR2 ANQGSEA. The CDR3 is 13 amino acids.

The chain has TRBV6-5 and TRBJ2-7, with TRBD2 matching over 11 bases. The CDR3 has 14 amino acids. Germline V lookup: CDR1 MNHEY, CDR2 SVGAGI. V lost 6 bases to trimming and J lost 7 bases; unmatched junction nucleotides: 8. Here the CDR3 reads CASSLSGGVWEQYF. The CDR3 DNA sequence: TGTGCCAGCAGCCTTAGCGGGGGGGTTTGGGAGCAGTACTTC.

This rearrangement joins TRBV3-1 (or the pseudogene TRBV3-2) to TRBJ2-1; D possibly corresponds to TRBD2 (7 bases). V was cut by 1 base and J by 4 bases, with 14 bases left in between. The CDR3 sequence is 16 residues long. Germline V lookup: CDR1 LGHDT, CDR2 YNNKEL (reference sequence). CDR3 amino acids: CASSQGPGGAYNEQFF. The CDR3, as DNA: TGTGCCAGCAGCCAAGGGCCGGGGGGCGCGTACAATGAGCAGTTCTTC.

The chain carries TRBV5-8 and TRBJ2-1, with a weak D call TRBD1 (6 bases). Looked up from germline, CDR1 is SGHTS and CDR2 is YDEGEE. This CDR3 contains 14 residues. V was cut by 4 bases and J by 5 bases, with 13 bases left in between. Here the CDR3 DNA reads TGTGCCAGCAGCCTGGACAGTCGGAACAATGAGCAGTTCTTC. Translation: CASSLDSRNNEQFF.

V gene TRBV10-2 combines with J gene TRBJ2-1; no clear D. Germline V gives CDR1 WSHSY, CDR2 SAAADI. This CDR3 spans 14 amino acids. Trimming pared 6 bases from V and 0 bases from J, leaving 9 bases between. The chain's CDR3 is CASRSTGSYNEQFF. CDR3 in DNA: TGCGCCAGCAGGTCGACTGGCTCCTACAATGAGCAGTTCTTC.

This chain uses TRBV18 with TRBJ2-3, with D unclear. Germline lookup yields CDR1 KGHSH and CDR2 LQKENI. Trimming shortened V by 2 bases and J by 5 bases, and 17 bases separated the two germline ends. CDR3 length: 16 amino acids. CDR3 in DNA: TGTGCCAGCTCACCAAAGCTTTCGGCGGCCGGAGATACGCAGTATTTT. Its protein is CASSPKLSAAGDTQYF.

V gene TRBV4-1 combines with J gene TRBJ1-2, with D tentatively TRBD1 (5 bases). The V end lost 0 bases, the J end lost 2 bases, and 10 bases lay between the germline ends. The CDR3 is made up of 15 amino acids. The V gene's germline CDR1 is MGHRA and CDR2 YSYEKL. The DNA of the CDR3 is TGCGCCAGCAGCCAAGAGGGCAGGGCGAACTATGGCTACACCTTC. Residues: CASSQEGRANYGYTF.